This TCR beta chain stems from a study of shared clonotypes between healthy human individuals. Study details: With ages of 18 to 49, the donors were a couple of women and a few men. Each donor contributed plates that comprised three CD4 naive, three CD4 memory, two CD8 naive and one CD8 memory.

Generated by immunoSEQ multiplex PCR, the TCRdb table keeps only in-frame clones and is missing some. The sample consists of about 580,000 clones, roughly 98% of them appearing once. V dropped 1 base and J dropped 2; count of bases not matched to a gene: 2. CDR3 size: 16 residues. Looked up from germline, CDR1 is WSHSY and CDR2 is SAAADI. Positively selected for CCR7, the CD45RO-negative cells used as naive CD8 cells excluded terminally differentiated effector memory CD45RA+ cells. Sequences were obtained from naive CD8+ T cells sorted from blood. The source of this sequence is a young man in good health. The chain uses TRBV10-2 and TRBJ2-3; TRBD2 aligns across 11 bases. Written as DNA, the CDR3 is TGCGCCAGCAGTGAGTTAGCGGGAGGGAACACAGATACGCAGTATTTT. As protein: CASSELAGGNTDTQYF.